The sequence of this T cell receptor beta chain was determined in a study of shared clonotypes between healthy human individuals. Original methodology: Junction-only immunoSEQ sequences carried no quality scores, so filtering differed. Produced via immunoSEQ multiplex PCR; TCRdb's table is partial and in-frame only. D and trimming come from the DNA, and the V and J calls and clone size come from that table. The profile shows 550,000 to 850,000 clones, around two thirds of them singletons. For this clone: Its specificity is unknown.

General study findings and limits: In having few donors, the study represented limited genetic and exposure-history diversity. The naive CD4 repertoires of a few donors were compared, and around 5% of clonotypes were shared.

The TCR sequence derives from a woman aged 25 to 45 in good health. The sample taken for sequencing was memory CD4+ T cells sorted from blood. Subset defined: CD45RA-negative fraction.

The CDR3 bases are TGTGCCAGTAGTATGGGCTTCTCTGGAAACACCATATATTTT. Translating it yields CASSMGFSGNTIYF. The V and J genes are TRBV19 and TRBJ1-3; D unresolved. This CDR3 has 14 residues. The V gene lost 3 bases and the J gene lost 0 bases, with 6 bases spanning the gap. Germline V CDR1 and CDR2: LNHDA, SQIVND (reference sequence).